This T cell receptor beta chain originates from a study of blood T cells in healthy people across ages. Study-wide background: With template switching, about one barcoded beta molecule was captured per two T cells.

The CDR3 consists of 13 residues. Germline lookup yields CDR1 MNHEY and CDR2 SMNVEV (reference sequence). V shed 5 bases and J shed 8 bases, with 12 bases lying between them. A second PCR, run for about 7 to 11 cycles, used a sample-barcoded 5' primer plus a J-beta primer mix. TCRdb independently ran MiXCR on the 5' RACE reads; one entry per CDR3 protein. The repertoire holds roughly 730,000 distinct CDR3 sequences, with roughly three fifths as singletons. There were at least 6 micrograms of total RNA extracted from every sample. The chain carries TRBV27 and TRBJ1-4; D call uncertain. Sequencing input: blood. This TCR came from a man between 40 and 49 years old in good health. In DNA form, the CDR3 reads TGTGCCAGCAGTATGAGCGGTCTGGAAAAACTGTTTTTT. Protein sequence: CASSMSGLEKLFF.